This T cell receptor (beta chain) originates from a study of T cell responses to AZD1222 COVID-19 vaccine (dated by TCRdb to 2020 to 2023). In the study overall: Because spike-specific TCR depth and breadth did not differ between the two schedules, AZD1222 recipients who got a second dose at roughly 4 weeks were pooled with those who got a second dose at roughly 12 weeks. TCR sequencing was performed for roughly 250 trial participants, of whom roughly 200 were given two doses of AZD1222 and 26 were given two doses of MenACWY control vaccine. Trial participants were enrolled by age into subgroups of 18-55, 56-69 and 70-plus years, and around 150, 29 and 61 TCR-sequenced participants, respectively, were included in these subgroups. What the study reported, not specific to this receptor: No day 14 peak-response samples were available, so repertoires were characterized only after the peak T cell response. Reportedly, almost half of the unique spike-specific TCRs recognized epitopes lying outside the regions that are mutated in the B.1.351 and B.1.1.7 variants. Most participants were white British and females outnumbered males, and the authors suggested that clonal diversity may have been underestimated. The 56-69-year group was small, and its depth increase did not reach significance, likely because of low power. Conclusions about previously exposed vaccinees are limited because only 5 or 6 AZD1222 recipients were SARS-CoV-2 seropositive at baseline. CD4 TCRs associated with the vaccine covered the entire spike protein, and the dominant responses were in regions 160-218 and 743-854. A significant rise in spike-specific TCR breadth and depth was observed after two AZD1222 doses relative to day 0 and relative to MenACWY recipients.

About this clone itself: Its antigen is unknown. No base quality information exists; no much larger clone differs at one position.

V is reduced by 1 base and J by 7 bases, leaving a spacing of 10 bases between them. From the germline V gene, CDR1 is SGHVS and CDR2 is FQNEAQ. The CDR3 spans 13 residues, from the cysteine through the phenylalanine. Just CDR3 DNA is preserved here, 39 bases in frame from base 1. What the time point label conveys for this sample: baseline before first vaccination. Samples from vaccinated people were obtained from the UK trials COV001 and COV002, which included a single-blind randomized controlled phase 2/3 trial of AZD1222 (ChAdOx1 nCoV-19) in healthy adults. Trial participant PBMC samples were collected at day 0 and day 28 after the second dose for TCRbeta chain sequencing. The CDR3 regions of human TCRbeta chains were analyzed by immunosequencing. In the source study's methods: TCRs in the repertoires were matched against a reference library of SARS-CoV-2-specific TCRs that had been generated with the MIRA antigen-specificity platform. Breadth was defined as the fraction of unique TCRs that were SARS-CoV-2-associated. Depth was defined as the fraction of total T cells that were SARS-CoV-2-associated. Each spike-specific TCR was assigned to its reactive spike region and to a CD4 or CD8 class using the MIRA data. Log10-transformed breadth and depth values were compared by one-way ANOVA with Sidak's multiple comparisons tests. TCRdb took over this immuneACCESS table, retaining in-frame rearrangements with V and J assigned. Such tables are incomplete; in checked studies, under half of the missing clones stem from an unresolved V gene, and the remainder is unexplained. Clone size and the V and J calls come from that table; the DNA yielded D and trimming. This sample has about 160,000 clones in its table, and around 95% of those were observed once. The ten largest clones represent 1.3% of the sample.

This sequence uses TRBV7-8 and TRBJ2-5; D gene: possibly TRBD2, on 5 matching bases. This clonotype was obtained from an adult in good health. Sample: peripheral blood, taken on day 0 of AZD1222 vaccination. The nucleotide sequence reads as follows: TGTGCCAGCAGCTTAGGAGCTAGCCTGACCCAGTACTTC. It is translated as CASSLGASLTQYF.